Described below is a single T cell receptor beta chain sequence and its context. This sample is drawn from a study of blood T cell repertoires in COVID-19. At the level of the study: From the United States, Italy and Spain came samples of acute and convalescent COVID-19. T cells, B-cell-depleted T cells, or PBMCs provided the cDNA or gDNA that served as material.

Authors' data handling: Estimation of nucleated cell counts relied on the amplification of reference gene primers. Here immunoSEQ multiplex PCR was the method, and the copy in TCRdb shows in-frame clones only, minus some. V and J calls and clone size are as listed in that table; D and trimming were resolved from the DNA. The repertoire holds around 700,000 clones, with approximately 90% as singletons. Germline CDR1 reads SGHRS; CDR2 reads YFSETQ. Trimming took off 5 bases at V and 0 bases at J, with 16 bases between the two ends. The CDR3 extends over 16 amino acids. This sequence joins TRBV5-1 and TRBJ2-3; D possibly corresponds to TRBD1 (6 bases). The receptor's source is a woman in her late teens or twenties with acute or convalescent COVID-19. The specimen was peripheral blood. CDR3 protein: CASSLQGTYSTDTQYF. The CDR3 DNA sequence: TGCGCCAGCAGTTTACAGGGCACCTATAGCACAGATACGCAGTATTTT.